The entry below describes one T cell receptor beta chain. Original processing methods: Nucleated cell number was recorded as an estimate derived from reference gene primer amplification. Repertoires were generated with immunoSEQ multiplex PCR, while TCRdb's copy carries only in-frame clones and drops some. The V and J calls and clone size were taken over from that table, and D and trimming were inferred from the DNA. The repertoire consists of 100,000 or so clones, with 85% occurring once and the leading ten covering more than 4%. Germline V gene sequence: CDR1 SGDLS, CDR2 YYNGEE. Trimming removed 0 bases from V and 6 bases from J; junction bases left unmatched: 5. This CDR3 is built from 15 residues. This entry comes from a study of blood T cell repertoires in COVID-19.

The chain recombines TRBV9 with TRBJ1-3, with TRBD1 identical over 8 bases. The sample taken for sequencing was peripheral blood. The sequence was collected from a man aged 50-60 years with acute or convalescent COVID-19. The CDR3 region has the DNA TGTGCCAGCAGCGTAGGGGGACAGGTAGTAAACACCATATATTTT. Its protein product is CASSVGGQVVNTIYF.